Below, 30 T cell receptor beta chains from the same sample are listed, as sequenced in a study of OX40 agonist ivuxolimab in advanced cancers. Produced via immunoSEQ multiplex PCR; TCRdb's table is partial and in-frame only. Among 65,000 to 80,000 clones listed, approximately 88% were seen once. The input for sequencing was CD4+ or CD8+ T cells sorted from blood, taken in a trial of the OX40 agonist ivuxolimab. The receptor source for this set is an adult with an advanced solid tumor such as melanoma, head and neck, liver or kidney cancer.

A few counts support this clone. This chain links TRBV11-2 with TRBJ1-2, with 7 bases aligning to TRBD1. CDR3 length equals 15 residues. J lost 1 base, V lost 5 bases, and 7 bases had no gene match. Germline V gives CDR1 SGHAT, CDR2 FQNNGV. The DNA of the CDR3 is TGTGCCAGCAGCGATACCGACAGGGTTAACTATGGCTACACCTTC. This translates into CASSDTDRVNYGYTF.

This rearrangement joins TRBV30 to TRBJ2-7; tentative D call: TRBD2 (6 bases). CDR1 is GTSNPN, CDR2 SVGIG, per germline (reference sequence). V was shortened by 3 bases and J by 4 bases, with 19 bases between the two germline ends. This CDR3 has 15 residues. The CDR3 region is CAWRGFGTLLYEQYF. CDR3 nucleotides: TGTGCCTGGAGAGGGTTCGGGACTCTACTTTACGAGCAGTACTTC.

The rearrangement links TRBV7-6 to TRBJ2-7; 7 positions match TRBD2. The CDR3 extends over 18 amino acids. Germline trimming cut 2 bases from V and 2 bases from J; bases unmatched to any gene: 15. Germline V CDR1 and CDR2: SGHVS, FNYEAQ. CDR3 DNA sequence: TGTGCCAGCAGCTTAATCCAGGGTTCGAGCGGGGCTACCTACGAGCAGTACTTC. This gives the protein CASSLIQGSSGATYEQYF.

This clone was counted only a few times. The J gene is TRBJ2-5, the V gene TRBV27; D not certain. V shed 6 bases and J shed 5 bases, with 13 bases lying between them. CDR3 size: 13 residues. Per germline, CDR1 MNHEY and CDR2 SMNVEV (reference sequence). The CDR3 sequence: CASSQRDIETQYF. DNA of the CDR3: TGTGCCAGCAGCCAAAGGGATATCGAGACCCAGTACTTC.

This sequence joins TRBV10-3 and TRBJ2-1; D remains unclear. CDR1 is ENHRY and CDR2 is SYGVKD in the germline V gene. This CDR3 contains 16 residues. Trimming left V 1 base short and J 0 bases short, with 10 bases between. CDR3 sequence (DNA): TGTGCCATCAGTGAGTTTGGGCCGAGCTCCTACAATGAGCAGTTCTTC. Translation: CAISEFGPSSYNEQFF.

This rearrangement joins TRBV28 to TRBJ1-5, with D tentatively TRBD1 (6 bases). V gave up 3 bases and J gave up 7 bases, with 10 bases separating them. There are 13 residues in the CDR3. The germline gives CDR1 MDHEN, CDR2 SYDVKM. The CDR3 protein is CASSFFQGQPQHF. CDR3 sequence (DNA): TGTGCCAGCAGTTTCTTCCAGGGGCAGCCCCAGCATTTT.

This chain connects TRBV30 to TRBJ1-2; D uncertain. Germline CDR1 is GTSNPN and CDR2 is SVGIG (reference sequence). This CDR3 has 12 residues. V gave up 1 base and J gave up 2 bases, with 5 bases separating them. CDR3 sequence (DNA): TGTGCCTGGAGTGCACAGAACTATGGCTACACCTTC. It codes for CAWSAQNYGYTF.

The rearrangement uses TRBV7-9 and TRBJ2-1; D unresolved. CDR1 SEHNR and CDR2 FQNEAQ come from the germline V gene (reference sequence). The CDR3 is made up of 13 amino acids. Trimming pared 3 bases from V and 4 bases from J, leaving 7 bases between. The CDR3 loop reads CASSFGQYNEQFF. The CDR3 nucleotides read TGTGCCAGCAGCTTCGGGCAGTACAATGAGCAGTTCTTC.

This chain joins TRBV5-1 and TRBJ1-1, with D unresolved. Germline V gene data show CDR1 as SGHRS and CDR2 as YFSETQ. V gave up 1 base and J gave up 8 bases, with 12 bases separating them. The CDR3 extends over 13 amino acids. This chain's CDR3 is CASSLTTAGEAFF. CDR3 bases: TGCGCCAGCAGCTTGACCACGGCGGGAGAAGCTTTCTTT.

The chain combines TRBV9 with TRBJ2-6, with 7 bases identical to TRBD1. Germline-derived CDR1 and CDR2 are SGDLS and YYNGEE. This CDR3 contains 20 residues. J gave up 3 bases and V 3 bases, and 18 bases lay outside the gene matches. The CDR3 coding sequence is TGTGCCAGCAGCGATAGATGGGGAGACAGGGTCTTAGTTGGGGCCAACGTCCTGACTTTC. It encodes CASSDRWGDRVLVGANVLTF.

This chain links TRBV19 with TRBJ1-5; D is perhaps TRBD1 (5 bases). The CDR3 is 13 amino acids. Trimming removed 3 bases at V and 9 bases at J, with 12 bases between. Germline V gene lookup returns CDR1 LNHDA and CDR2 SQIVND (reference sequence). CDR3: CASSMAGFRPQHF. The CDR3 region has the DNA TGTGCCAGTAGTATGGCAGGGTTTCGGCCCCAGCATTTT.

This chain links TRBV5-1 with TRBJ2-7, with D perhaps matching TRBD1 (6 bases). The germline gives CDR1 SGHRS, CDR2 YFSETQ. The CDR3 has 16 residues. Deletions cut 4 bases from V and 1 base from J, with 18 bases between. As DNA, the CDR3 is TGCGCCAGCAGCGTGGTGGCAGGGGCAATTTCCTACGAGCAGTACTTC. Translated: CASSVVAGAISYEQYF.

The chain uses TRBV15 and TRBJ2-1; the match to TRBD2 covers 11 bases. Germline CDR1 LNHNV, CDR2 YYDKDF (reference sequence). J gave up 0 bases and V 6 bases, and 1 base lay outside the gene matches. The CDR3 contains 15 residues. The CDR3 DNA is TGTGCCACCAGAACTAGCGGGAGCTCCTACAATGAGCAGTTCTTC. It is translated as CATRTSGSSYNEQFF.

This clone has only one observation. This rearrangement joins TRBV27 to TRBJ1-5; D uncertain. Germline lookup yields CDR1 MNHEY and CDR2 SMNVEV (reference sequence). This CDR3 is 14 amino acids long. The ends were cut back, 5 bases at V and 5 bases at J, with 13 bases in the middle. The DNA of the CDR3 is TGTGCCAGCAGTCCACGACTGACCCATCAGCCCCAGCATTTT. Amino acid sequence: CASSPRLTHQPQHF.

V is TRBV21-1 and J is TRBJ2-1; the tabulated D call, TRBD2, remains unverified against the DNA. TRBV21-1 is noted as a pseudogene. The CDR3 loop spans 17 amino acids. For the CDR3, the DNA is TGTGCCAGCAGCCCACCTAGCGGGGATAGCTCCTACAATGAGCAGTTCTTC. It translates to CASSPPSGDSSYNEQFF.

DNA for the CDR3: TGTGCCTGGAGTTCAAACAGGGACACGGAGCAGTTCTTC. Translating gives CAWSSNRDTEQFF. This chain connects TRBV30 to TRBJ2-1; possible D gene TRBD1, 6 bases. In germline, CDR1 is GTSNPN, CDR2 SVGIG (reference sequence). The CDR3 runs 13 residues. V was trimmed by 2 bases and J by 10 bases, leaving 15 bases between them.

V gene TRBV5-3 combines with J gene TRBJ2-7; D not certain. TRBV5-3 carries the ORF label, with uncertain function. V lost 8 bases to trimming and J lost 3 bases, with 12 bases between them. This CDR3 spans 12 amino acids. The CDR3 loop reads CASSHVRYEQYF. The CDR3 DNA reads as TGTGCCAGCAGCCACGTGCGCTACGAGCAGTACTTC.

The chain links TRBV5-8 to TRBJ1-1, with TRBD1 matching over 8 bases. The CDR3 is made up of 15 amino acids. Trimming cost V 2 bases and J 9 bases; bases outside gene matches: 12. Germline V CDR1 and CDR2: SGHTS, YDEGEE. The CDR3 DNA reads as TGTGCCAGCAGCTTCAGTGGGGCCAGACAGGGGAAAGCTTTCTTT. The encoded protein is CASSFSGARQGKAFF.

For the CDR3, the DNA is TGCGCCAGCAGCTTAACTAGCGGGATCGGTGAGCAGTTCTTC. It translates to CASSLTSGIGEQFF. The V gene is TRBV5-1, the J gene TRBJ2-1; 10 nucleotides align to TRBD2. V lost 2 bases and J lost 9; bases outside the gene matches: 5. Germline CDR1 SGHRS, CDR2 YFSETQ. The CDR3 has 14 residues. Variable domain in full (rest from reference TRBV5-1 and TRBJ2-1): KAGVTQTPRYLIKTRGQQVTLSCSPISGHRSVSWYQQTPGQGLQFLFEYFSETQRNKGNFPGRFSGRQFSNSRSEMNVSTLELGDSALYLCASSLTSGIGEQFFGPGTRLTVL.

The chain employs TRBV7-6 and TRBJ2-3; TRBD2 agrees at 7 bases. Germline V gives CDR1 SGHVS, CDR2 FNYEAQ. The CDR3 is 16 amino acids. V lost 3 bases, J lost 2 bases, and 8 bases stayed unmatched. DNA for the CDR3: TGTGCCAGCAGCTTGGTGGCGGGGGTTAACACAGATACGCAGTATTTT. It specifies CASSLVAGVNTDTQYF.

This chain links TRBV29-1 with TRBJ2-5; 7 nucleotides line up with TRBD1. V lost 6 bases, J lost 3 bases, and 4 bases stayed unmatched. From germline, CDR1 is SQVTM and CDR2 ANQGSEA. CDR3 length: 12 amino acids. Written as DNA, the CDR3 is TGCAGCGTAACGACAGGGAAAGAGACCCAGTACTTC. This codes for CSVTTGKETQYF.

The chain combines TRBV19 with TRBJ2-5; D is undetermined. There are 11 residues in the CDR3. Germline values: CDR1 LNHDA, CDR2 SQIVND (reference sequence). The ends were cut back, 6 bases at V and 5 bases at J, with 7 bases in the middle. The CDR3 nucleotides are TGTGCCAGTAGACTTGGGGAGACCCAGTACTTC. It codes for CASRLGETQYF.

This rearrangement joins TRBV23-1 to TRBJ2-2; the match to TRBD2 covers 8 bases. TRBV23-1 is an ORF for which the function is uncertain. Trimming took 7 bases from V and 5 from J; bases not matched to a gene: 6. The CDR3 loop spans 14 amino acids. The CDR3 DNA follows: TGCGCCAGCAACCCCGGGGGGGAGACCGGGGAGCTGTTTTTT. Protein sequence: CASNPGGETGELFF.

The chain recombines TRBV4-1 with TRBJ1-5, with D maybe TRBD1 (5 bases). Trimming cost V 0 bases and J 1 base, with 7 bases left between them. This CDR3 has 15 residues. Germline lookup yields CDR1 MGHRA and CDR2 YSYEKL. CDR3 region: CASSQEPGSNQPQHF. The CDR3 bases are TGCGCCAGCAGCCAAGAACCAGGGAGCAATCAGCCCCAGCATTTT.

CDR3 amino acids: CSVGPRGPLHEQYF. In DNA form, the CDR3 reads TGCAGCGTTGGACCTCGGGGCCCCCTCCACGAGCAGTACTTC. The rearrangement joins TRBV29-1 to TRBJ2-7; D assignment may be TRBD1 or TRBD2 (5 bases each). CDR1 and CDR2 (germline): SQVTM, ANQGSEA. The CDR3 loop spans 14 amino acids. Deletions cut 4 bases from V and 5 bases from J, with 18 bases between.

The chain uses TRBV27 and TRBJ1-5; no reliable D call. Germline V gives CDR1 MNHEY, CDR2 SMNVEV (reference sequence). The CDR3 totals 15 residues. The ends were cut back, 5 bases at V and 1 base at J, with 12 bases in the middle. As DNA, the CDR3 is TGTGCCAGCAGTGGAAGGGCGGGGAGCAATCAGCCCCAGCATTTT. Protein product: CASSGRAGSNQPQHF.

The gene calls are TRBV9 and TRBJ1-1, with D possibly matching TRBD1 (5 bases). Germline V lookup: CDR1 SGDLS, CDR2 YYNGEE. CDR3 size: 15 residues. Trimming took off 0 bases at V and 10 bases at J, with 19 bases between the two ends. The CDR3 loop is CASSVGGTAFMGAFF. CDR3 coding DNA: TGTGCCAGCAGCGTAGGGGGGACTGCTTTCATGGGAGCTTTCTTT.

For the CDR3, the DNA is TGTGCCAGCACCGGGACAGGGGGCTATGGCTACACCTTC. It yields the protein CASTGTGGYGYTF. This sequence joins TRBV9 and TRBJ1-2, with 11 bases matching TRBD1. Trimming at V came to 6 bases and at J to 4 bases, leaving 2 bases not matched to a gene. Germline CDR1 reads SGDLS; CDR2 reads YYNGEE. The length of the CDR3 is 13 residues.

The chain couples TRBV4-1 to TRBJ2-7; D is uncertain. V was clipped by 1 base and J by 0 bases, with 7 bases between them. CDR3 length equals 14 residues. Per germline, CDR1 MGHRA and CDR2 YSYEKL. This CDR3 reads CASSQGAYSYEQYF. For the CDR3, the DNA is TGCGCCAGCAGCCAAGGGGCCTACTCCTACGAGCAGTACTTC.

V and J are TRBV6-5 and TRBJ2-1, with 10 bases identical to TRBD1. CDR1 and CDR2 (germline): MNHEY, SVGAGI. The CDR3 covers 15 residues. The V and J ends lost 2 bases and 8 bases, in that order; junction bases with no gene match: 6. The DNA of the CDR3 is TGTGCCAGCAGTTACCAGGGACAGGGGAGGGATGAGCAGTTCTTC. Protein sequence: CASSYQGQGRDEQFF.